Many counts were recorded for the clone carrying this T cell receptor beta chain. Its antigen remains unknown. Time point noted: persistent/refractory GD, antithyroid drugs over 5 years with positive TRAb. PBMC RNA served as the TCR library source. The authors drew patients from an endocrinology department in Xi'an, China. Assembly of TCR beta libraries relied on iRepertoire HTBI primers together with Arm-PCR of CDR3 regions. Each CDR3 protein is one row after TCRdb ran MiXCR on the multiplex PCR reads. Of around 450,000 distinct CDR3 sequences in the sample, 20% to 25% were seen once. Trimming removed 3 bases from V and 3 bases from J; junction bases left unmatched: 1. This CDR3 is 14 amino acids long. Germline V gene lookup returns CDR1 MDHEN and CDR2 SYDVKM. These data belong to a study of regulatory T cells in long-lasting Graves disease. Broader study findings: With approximately 3,000 shared public clonotypes, persistent patients exceeded new patients, who shared about a thousand. Persistent disease showed a preference for TRBV28, TRBJ1-2 and TRBJ2-5.

The sequencing used peripheral blood mononuclear cells (PBMCs), collected when the disease was refractory, from a patient treated with antithyroid drugs. The source of this sequence is a female donor with Graves disease. The chain uses TRBV28 and TRBJ2-2, with 7 bases aligning to TRBD1. The CDR3 protein is CASSLTGHTGELFF. CDR3 bases: TGTGCCAGCAGTTTGACAGGGCACACCGGGGAGCTGTTTTTT.